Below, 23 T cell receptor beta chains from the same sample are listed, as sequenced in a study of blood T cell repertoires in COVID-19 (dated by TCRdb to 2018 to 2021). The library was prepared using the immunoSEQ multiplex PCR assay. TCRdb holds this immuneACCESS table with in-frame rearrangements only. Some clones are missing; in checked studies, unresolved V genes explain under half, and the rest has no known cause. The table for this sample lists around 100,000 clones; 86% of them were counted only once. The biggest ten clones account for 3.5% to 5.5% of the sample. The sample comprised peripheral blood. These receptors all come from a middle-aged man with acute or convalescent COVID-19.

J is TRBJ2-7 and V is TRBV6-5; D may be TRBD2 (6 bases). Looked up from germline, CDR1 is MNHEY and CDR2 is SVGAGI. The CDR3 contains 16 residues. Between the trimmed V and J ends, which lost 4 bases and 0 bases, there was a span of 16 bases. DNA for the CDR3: TGTGCCAGCAGTTCCCCGGGTCCAGCGGGCTCCTACGAGCAGTACTTC. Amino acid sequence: CASSSPGPAGSYEQYF.

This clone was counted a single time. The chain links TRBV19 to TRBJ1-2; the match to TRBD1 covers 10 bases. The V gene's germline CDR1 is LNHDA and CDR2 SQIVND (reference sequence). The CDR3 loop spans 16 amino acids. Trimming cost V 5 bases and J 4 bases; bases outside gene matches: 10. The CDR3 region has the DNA TGTGCCAGTAGTCTTCCCGGACAGGGGGATATCTATGGCTACACCTTC. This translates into CASSLPGQGDIYGYTF. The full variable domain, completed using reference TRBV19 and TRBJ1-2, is DGGITQSPKYLFRKEGQNVTLSCEQNLNHDAMYWYRQDPGQGLRLIYYSQIVNDFQKGDIAEGYSVSREKKESFPLTVTSAQKNPTAFYLCASSLPGQGDIYGYTFGSGTRLTVV.

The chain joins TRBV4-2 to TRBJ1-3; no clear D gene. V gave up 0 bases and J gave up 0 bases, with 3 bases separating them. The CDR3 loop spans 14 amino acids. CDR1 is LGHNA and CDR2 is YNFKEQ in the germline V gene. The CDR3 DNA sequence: TGTGCCAGCAGCCAAGACCTCTCTGGAAACACCATATATTTT. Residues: CASSQDLSGNTIYF.

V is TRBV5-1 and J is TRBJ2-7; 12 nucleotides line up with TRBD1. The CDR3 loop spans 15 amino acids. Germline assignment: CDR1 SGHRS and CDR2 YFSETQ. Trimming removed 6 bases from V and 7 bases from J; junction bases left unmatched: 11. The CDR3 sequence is CASKKPGQGAGEQYF. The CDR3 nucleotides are TGCGCCAGCAAAAAACCGGGACAGGGGGCAGGGGAGCAGTACTTC.

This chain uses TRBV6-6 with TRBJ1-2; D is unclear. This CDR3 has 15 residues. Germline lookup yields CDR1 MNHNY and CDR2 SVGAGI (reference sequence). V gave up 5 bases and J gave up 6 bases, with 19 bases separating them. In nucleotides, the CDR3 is TGTGCCAGCAGTATCCTCAACCTACAGCCGGATGGCTACACCTTC. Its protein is CASSILNLQPDGYTF.

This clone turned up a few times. CDR3 coding DNA: TGCGCCAGCAGTCTGACTAGCGGGTTTTCCTACGAGCAGTACTTC. Residues: CASSLTSGFSYEQYF. The chain recombines TRBV10-2 with TRBJ2-7, with 10 nucleotides matching TRBD2. Germline assignment: CDR1 WSHSY and CDR2 SAAADI. CDR3 length: 15 residues. V was clipped by 5 bases and J by 1 base; unmatched bases: 5.

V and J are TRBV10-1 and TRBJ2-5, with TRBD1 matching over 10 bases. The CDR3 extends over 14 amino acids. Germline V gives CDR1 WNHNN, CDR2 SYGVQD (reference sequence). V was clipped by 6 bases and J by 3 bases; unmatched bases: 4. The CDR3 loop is CASSDRGREETQYF. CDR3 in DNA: TGCGCCAGCAGCGACAGGGGGCGAGAAGAGACCCAGTACTTC.

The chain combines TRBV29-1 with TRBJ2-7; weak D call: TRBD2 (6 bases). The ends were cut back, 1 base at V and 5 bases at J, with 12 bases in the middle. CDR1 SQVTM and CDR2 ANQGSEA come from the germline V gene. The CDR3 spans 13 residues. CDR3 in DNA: TGCAGCGTTGAAGTGTCCGGAGGGGACGAGCAGTACTTC. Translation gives CSVEVSGGDEQYF.

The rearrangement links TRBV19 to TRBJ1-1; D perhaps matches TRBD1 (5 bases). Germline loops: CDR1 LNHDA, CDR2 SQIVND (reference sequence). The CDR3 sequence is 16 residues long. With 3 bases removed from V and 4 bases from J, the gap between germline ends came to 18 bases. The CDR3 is CASSIRGTGLFTEAFF. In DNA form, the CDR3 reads TGTGCCAGTAGTATTAGGGGAACAGGTCTATTCACTGAAGCTTTCTTT.

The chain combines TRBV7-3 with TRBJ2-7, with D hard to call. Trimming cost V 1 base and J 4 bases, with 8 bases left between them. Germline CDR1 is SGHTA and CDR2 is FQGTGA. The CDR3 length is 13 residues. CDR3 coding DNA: TGTGCCAGCAGCTTAAGATCGGGTTACGAGCAGTACTTC. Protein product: CASSLRSGYEQYF.

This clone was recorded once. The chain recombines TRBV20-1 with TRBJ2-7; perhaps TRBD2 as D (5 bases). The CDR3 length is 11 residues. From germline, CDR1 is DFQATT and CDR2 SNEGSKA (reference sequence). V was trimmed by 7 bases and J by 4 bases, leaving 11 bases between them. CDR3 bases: TGCAGTGGCGGAGGCCCTTACGAGCAGTACTTC. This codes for CSGGGPYEQYF.

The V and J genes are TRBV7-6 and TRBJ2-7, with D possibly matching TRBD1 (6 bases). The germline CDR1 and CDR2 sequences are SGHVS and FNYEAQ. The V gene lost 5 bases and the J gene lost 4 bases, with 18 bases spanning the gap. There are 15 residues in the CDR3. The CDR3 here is CASSPRLGTLYEQYF. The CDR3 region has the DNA TGTGCCAGCAGCCCTCGCCTCGGGACACTATACGAGCAGTACTTC.

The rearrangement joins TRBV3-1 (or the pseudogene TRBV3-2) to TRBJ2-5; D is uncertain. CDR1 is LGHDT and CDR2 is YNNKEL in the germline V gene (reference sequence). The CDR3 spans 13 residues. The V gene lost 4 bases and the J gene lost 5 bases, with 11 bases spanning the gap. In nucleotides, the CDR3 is TGTGCCAGCAGCCCTTCTTTCAGGGAGACCCAGTACTTC. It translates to CASSPSFRETQYF.

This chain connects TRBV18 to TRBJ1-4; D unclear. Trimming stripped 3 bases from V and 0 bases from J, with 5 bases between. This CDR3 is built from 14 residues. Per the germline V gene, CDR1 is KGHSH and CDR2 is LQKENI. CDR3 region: CASSPGATNEKLFF. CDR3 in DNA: TGTGCCAGCTCACCGGGCGCAACTAATGAAAAACTGTTTTTT.

This CDR3 is CASSQTRGTGFQPQHF. The CDR3 region has the DNA TGCGCCAGCAGCCAAACCCGAGGGACAGGGTTTCAGCCCCAGCATTTT. V is TRBV4-3 and J is TRBJ1-5, with 9 bases matching TRBD1. The CDR3 length is 16 residues. V trimming: 2 bases; J trimming: 6 bases; junction bases outside the gene matches: 8. Per the germline V gene, CDR1 is LGHNA and CDR2 is YSLEER.

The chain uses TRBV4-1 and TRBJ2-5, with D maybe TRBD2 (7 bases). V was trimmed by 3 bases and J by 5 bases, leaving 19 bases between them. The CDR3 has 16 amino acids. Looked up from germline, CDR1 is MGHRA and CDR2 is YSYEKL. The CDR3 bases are TGCGCCAGCAGCCAGGCATCTGAAGGGGGGGCGGAGACCCAGTACTTC. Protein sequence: CASSQASEGGAETQYF.

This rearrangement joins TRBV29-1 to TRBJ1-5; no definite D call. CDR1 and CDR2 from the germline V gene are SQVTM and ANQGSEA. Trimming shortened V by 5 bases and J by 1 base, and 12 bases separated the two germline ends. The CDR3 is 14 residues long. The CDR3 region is CSVRTAGSNQPQHF. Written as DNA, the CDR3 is TGCAGCGTTCGAACCGCGGGAAGCAATCAGCCCCAGCATTTT.

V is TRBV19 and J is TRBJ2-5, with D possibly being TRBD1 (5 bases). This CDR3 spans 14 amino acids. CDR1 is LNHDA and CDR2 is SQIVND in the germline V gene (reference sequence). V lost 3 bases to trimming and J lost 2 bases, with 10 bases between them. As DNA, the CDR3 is TGTGCCAGTAGTATTAACAGGCGGCAAGAGACCCAGTACTTC. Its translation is CASSINRRQETQYF. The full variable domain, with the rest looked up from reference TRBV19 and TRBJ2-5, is DGGITQSPKYLFRKEGQNVTLSCEQNLNHDAMYWYRQDPGQGLRLIYYSQIVNDFQKGDIAEGYSVSREKKESFPLTVTSAQKNPTAFYLCASSINRRQETQYFGPGTRLLVL.

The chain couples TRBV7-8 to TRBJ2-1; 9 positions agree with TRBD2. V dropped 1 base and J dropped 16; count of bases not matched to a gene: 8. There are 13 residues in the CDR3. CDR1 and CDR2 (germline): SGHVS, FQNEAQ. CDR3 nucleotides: TGTGCCAGCAGCTTAGAGCGGGGGGCGCTTGGCTTCTTC. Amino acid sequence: CASSLERGALGFF.

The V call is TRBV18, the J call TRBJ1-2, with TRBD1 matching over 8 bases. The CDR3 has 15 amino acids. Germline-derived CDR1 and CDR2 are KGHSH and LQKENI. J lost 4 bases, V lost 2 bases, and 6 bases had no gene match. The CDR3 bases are TGTGCCAGCTCACCAATTGAACAGGGGGTCTATGGCTACACCTTC. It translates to CASSPIEQGVYGYTF.

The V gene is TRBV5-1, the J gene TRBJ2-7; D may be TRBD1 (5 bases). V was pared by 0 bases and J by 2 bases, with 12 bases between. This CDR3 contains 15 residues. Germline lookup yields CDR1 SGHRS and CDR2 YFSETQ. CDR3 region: CASSLDRQLTYEQYF. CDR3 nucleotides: TGCGCCAGCAGCTTGGATCGACAGCTTACCTACGAGCAGTACTTC.

The DNA of the CDR3 is TGCGCCAGCAGCCCCCCGACAGGGAGCACTGAAGCTTTCTTT. It translates to CASSPPTGSTEAFF. V gene TRBV5-1 combines with J gene TRBJ1-1; 7 bases are shared with TRBD1. The CDR3 loop spans 14 amino acids. Germline CDR1 reads SGHRS; CDR2 reads YFSETQ. V shed 4 bases, J shed 4 bases, and the junction held 7 bases outside the gene matches.

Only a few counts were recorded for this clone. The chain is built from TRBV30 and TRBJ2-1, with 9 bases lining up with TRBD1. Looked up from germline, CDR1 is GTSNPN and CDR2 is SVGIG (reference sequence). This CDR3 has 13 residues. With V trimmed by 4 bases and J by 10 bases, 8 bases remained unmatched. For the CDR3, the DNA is TGTGCCTGGATCTCCGGGACAGGGTTAGAGCAGTTCTTC. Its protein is CAWISGTGLEQFF. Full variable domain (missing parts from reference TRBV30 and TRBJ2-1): SQTIHQWPATLVQPVGSPLSLECTVEGTSNPNLYWYRQAAGRGLQLLFYSVGIGQISSEVPQNLSASRPQDRQFILSSKKLLLSDSGFYLCAWISGTGLEQFFGPGTRLTVL.